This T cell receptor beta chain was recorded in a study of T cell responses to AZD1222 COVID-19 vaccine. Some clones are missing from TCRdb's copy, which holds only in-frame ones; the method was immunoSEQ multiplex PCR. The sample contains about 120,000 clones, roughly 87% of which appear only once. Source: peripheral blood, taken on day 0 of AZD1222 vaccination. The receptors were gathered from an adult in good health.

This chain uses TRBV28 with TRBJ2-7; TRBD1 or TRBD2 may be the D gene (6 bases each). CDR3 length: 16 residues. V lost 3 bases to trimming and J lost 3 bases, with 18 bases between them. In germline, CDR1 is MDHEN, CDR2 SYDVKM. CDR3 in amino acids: CASSLLGAEGLYEQYF. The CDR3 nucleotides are TGTGCCAGCAGTTTGTTGGGGGCTGAGGGACTCTACGAGCAGTACTTC.